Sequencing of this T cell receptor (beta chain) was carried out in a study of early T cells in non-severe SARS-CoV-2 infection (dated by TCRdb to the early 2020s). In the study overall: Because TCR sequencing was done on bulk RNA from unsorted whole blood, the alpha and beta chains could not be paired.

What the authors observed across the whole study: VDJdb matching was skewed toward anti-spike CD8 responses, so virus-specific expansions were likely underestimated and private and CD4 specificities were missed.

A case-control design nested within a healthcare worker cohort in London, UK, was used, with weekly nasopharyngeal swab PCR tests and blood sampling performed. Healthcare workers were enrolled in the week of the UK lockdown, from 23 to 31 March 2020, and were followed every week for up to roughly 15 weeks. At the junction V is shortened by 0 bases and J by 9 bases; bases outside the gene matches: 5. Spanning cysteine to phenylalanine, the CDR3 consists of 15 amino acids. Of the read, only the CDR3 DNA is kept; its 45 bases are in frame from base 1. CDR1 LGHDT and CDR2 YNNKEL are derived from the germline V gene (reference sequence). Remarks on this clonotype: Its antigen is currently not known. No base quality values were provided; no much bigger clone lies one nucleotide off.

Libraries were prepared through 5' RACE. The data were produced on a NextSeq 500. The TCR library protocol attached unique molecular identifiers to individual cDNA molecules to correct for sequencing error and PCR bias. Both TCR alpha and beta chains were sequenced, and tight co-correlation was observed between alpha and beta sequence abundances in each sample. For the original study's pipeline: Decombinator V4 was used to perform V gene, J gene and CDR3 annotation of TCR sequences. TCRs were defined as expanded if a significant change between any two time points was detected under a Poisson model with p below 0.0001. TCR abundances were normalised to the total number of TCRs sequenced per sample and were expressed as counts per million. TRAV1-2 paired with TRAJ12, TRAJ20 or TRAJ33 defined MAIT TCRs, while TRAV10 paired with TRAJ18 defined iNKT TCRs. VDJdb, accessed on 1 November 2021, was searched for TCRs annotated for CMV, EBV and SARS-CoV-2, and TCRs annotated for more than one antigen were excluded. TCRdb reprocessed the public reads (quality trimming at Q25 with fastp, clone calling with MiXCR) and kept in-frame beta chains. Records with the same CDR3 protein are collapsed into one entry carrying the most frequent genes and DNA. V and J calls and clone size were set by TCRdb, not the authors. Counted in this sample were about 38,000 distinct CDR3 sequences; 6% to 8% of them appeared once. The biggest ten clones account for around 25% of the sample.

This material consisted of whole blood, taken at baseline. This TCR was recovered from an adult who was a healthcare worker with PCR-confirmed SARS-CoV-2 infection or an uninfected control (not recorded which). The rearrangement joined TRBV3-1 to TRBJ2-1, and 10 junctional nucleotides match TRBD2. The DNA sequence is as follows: TGTGCCAGCAGCCAAGAAGCGGGAGGGTTAAGTGAGCAGTTCTTC. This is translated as CASSQEAGGLSEQFF.